A single sample is the source of the 22 T cell receptor beta chains below, sequenced in a study of cytomegalovirus exposure and HLA in healthy donors. The primer mix had 60 Vbeta and 13 Jbeta primers. The table came from immunoSEQ multiplex PCR; TCRdb's copy has only in-frame clones and leaves some out. The table lists approximately 180,000 clones, under 85% of them singletons. Sequencing was performed on PBMCs. These receptors originate from a human donor in good health.

This clone showed up just a few times. The J gene is TRBJ1-4, the V gene TRBV6-6; possibly TRBD1 for D (5 bases). The ends were cut back, 7 bases at V and 6 bases at J, with 21 bases in the middle. CDR3 length: 16 residues. Germline assignment: CDR1 MNHNY and CDR2 SVGAGI (reference sequence). CDR3 sequence reads: CASTRTLQQEDEKLFF. The CDR3 bases are TGTGCCAGCACTAGGACACTGCAACAAGAGGATGAAAAACTGTTTTTT.

The chain recombines TRBV11-3 with TRBJ2-2, with 9 bases aligning to TRBD1. The germline V gene encodes CDR1 SGHNT and CDR2 YENEEA. The CDR3 has 17 residues. Germline trimming cut 5 bases from V and 2 bases from J; bases unmatched to any gene: 9. CDR3 in DNA: TGTGCCAGCAGCGCCCGGGACAGGGTCCGAAACACCGGGGAGCTGTTTTTT. Translation gives CASSARDRVRNTGELFF.

J is TRBJ1-1 and V is TRBV11-2; 12 bases are a match to TRBD1. The germline V gene has CDR1 SGHAT and CDR2 FQNNGV. The ends lost 3 bases at V and 5 bases at J; junction bases unmatched: 10. CDR3 length equals 17 residues. The CDR3 DNA reads TGTGCCAGCAGCTTCGGGACAGGGGGCGTTAGTTGGACTGAAGCTTTCTTT. It specifies CASSFGTGGVSWTEAFF.

This chain links TRBV6-1 with TRBJ2-7; 13 bases match TRBD2. Germline CDR1 and CDR2: MNHNS and SASEGT. J lost 2 bases, V lost 6 bases, and 4 bases had no gene match. This CDR3 comprises 15 residues. CDR3 nucleotide sequence: TGTGCCAGCAGCCGGGGACTAGCGGGGACCTACGAGCAGTACTTC. Translation gives CASSRGLAGTYEQYF.

The rearrangement joins TRBV4-3 to TRBJ2-7; 7 bases are a match to TRBD2. The germline V gene has CDR1 LGHNA and CDR2 YSLEER. V was clipped by 0 bases and J by 1 base; unmatched bases: 6. CDR3 length equals 16 residues. CDR3 sequence (DNA): TGCGCCAGCAGCCAAGAAGTATCGGGGGGTTCCTACGAGCAGTACTTC. Its protein is CASSQEVSGGSYEQYF.

The V and J genes are TRBV4-1 and TRBJ1-5; TRBD1 might be the D (5 bases). V was cut by 2 bases and J by 2 bases, with 16 bases left in between. This CDR3 comprises 17 residues. Germline lookup yields CDR1 MGHRA and CDR2 YSYEKL. CDR3 sequence reads: CASSQSRSAGGNQPQHF. CDR3 coding DNA: TGCGCCAGCAGCCAATCCCGATCCGCGGGGGGCAATCAGCCCCAGCATTTT.

The chain uses TRBV5-1 and TRBJ1-1; the D gene is possibly TRBD1 (6 bases). The length of the CDR3 is 15 residues. Germline CDR1 is SGHRS and CDR2 is YFSETQ. Trimming left V 0 bases short and J 5 bases short, with 14 bases between. This CDR3 is CASSLGQGSDTEAFF. CDR3 nucleotides: TGCGCCAGCAGCTTGGGGCAGGGGAGTGATACTGAAGCTTTCTTT. Full variable domain (rest looked up from reference TRBV5-1 and TRBJ1-1): KAGVTQTPRYLIKTRGQQVTLSCSPISGHRSVSWYQQTPGQGLQFLFEYFSETQRNKGNFPGRFSGRQFSNSRSEMNVSTLELGDSALYLCASSLGQGSDTEAFFGQGTRLTVV.

This clone was counted between two and nine times. V and J are TRBV6-5 and TRBJ2-3; tentative D call: TRBD1 (6 bases). This CDR3 is 14 amino acids long. Germline values: CDR1 MNHEY, CDR2 SVGAGI. Trimming removed 6 bases at V and 2 bases at J, with 12 bases between. In DNA, the CDR3 is TGTGCCAGCAGCTGGGACACTCACACAGATACGCAGTATTTT. It yields the protein CASSWDTHTDTQYF.

For this clone: An end of the junction differs from the germline gene, which may be a read error. The chain couples TRBV6-5 to TRBJ2-5, with D unclear. The germline gives CDR1 MNHEY, CDR2 SVGAGI. The CDR3 totals 15 residues. The CDR3: CASSYSTEYQETRYF. For the CDR3, the DNA is TGTGCCAGCAGTTACTCGACTGAGTACCAAGAGACCCGGTACTTC.

This chain uses TRBV5-8 with TRBJ2-4; 7 bases agree with TRBD1. V lost 4 bases, J lost 2 bases, and 6 bases stayed unmatched. CDR1 is SGHTS, CDR2 YDEGEE, per germline. This CDR3 has 15 amino acids. The CDR3 loop is CASSLTGESKNIQYF. As DNA, the CDR3 is TGTGCCAGCAGCCTCACAGGGGAATCCAAAAACATTCAGTACTTC.

This clone has a handful of counts. The chain uses TRBV23-1 and TRBJ1-2, with a weak D call TRBD1 (5 bases). TRBV23-1 is placed among ORFs of uncertain function. Trimming removed 6 bases from V and 1 base from J, with 18 bases in between. CDR3 length: 16 amino acids. CDR3 DNA: TGCGCCAGCAGGCGGACCGGGACTCCTTTTAACTATGGCTACACCTTC. It encodes CASRRTGTPFNYGYTF.

This clone was counted only a few times. This chain links TRBV6-4 with TRBJ1-4, with D possibly being TRBD1 (6 bases). The CDR3 spans 13 residues. From germline, CDR1 is MRHNA and CDR2 SNTAGT. V dropped 5 bases and J dropped 5 bases, with 9 bases sitting between them. CDR3 DNA sequence: TGTGCCAGCAGTTACAGGGAAAATGAAAAACTGTTTTTT. It translates to CASSYRENEKLFF.

The V gene is TRBV19, the J gene TRBJ2-7; 7 nucleotides line up with TRBD1. Germline V lookup: CDR1 LNHDA, CDR2 SQIVND (reference sequence). Trimming took 3 bases from V and 5 from J; bases not matched to a gene: 7. The CDR3 extends over 14 amino acids. CDR3 protein: CASSINQGVNEQYF. CDR3 in DNA: TGTGCCAGTAGTATCAACCAGGGGGTAAACGAGCAGTACTTC.

The rearrangement joins TRBV5-4 to TRBJ2-5; the D is unclear. Germline V gene data show CDR1 as SGHNT and CDR2 as YYREEE (reference sequence). This CDR3 region has 13 residues. V lost 4 bases, J lost 4 bases, and 11 bases lay in between. CDR3 coding DNA: TGTGCCAGCAGCATGAGACAATCAGAGACCCAGTACTTC. It encodes CASSMRQSETQYF.

The chain links TRBV6-1 to TRBJ2-2; 7 nucleotides line up with TRBD2. Trimming at V came to 6 bases and at J to 0 bases, leaving 1 base not matched to a gene. The CDR3 is made up of 14 amino acids. Germline lookup yields CDR1 MNHNS and CDR2 SASEGT. In DNA form, the CDR3 reads TGTGCCAGCAGGCTAGCGGCGAACACCGGGGAGCTGTTTTTT. As protein: CASRLAANTGELFF.

In this sample, this clone turned up once. The chain's CDR3 is CASTRQESYTF. The CDR3 nucleotides are TGTGCCAGCACGAGACAGGAGAGCTACACCTTC. This chain uses TRBV2 with TRBJ1-2, with D tentatively TRBD1 (6 bases). The CDR3 loop spans 11 amino acids. V lost 7 bases to trimming and J lost 9 bases, with 12 bases between them. In germline, CDR1 is SNHLY, CDR2 FYNNEI.

Only one count was recorded for this clone. The V gene is TRBV7-2, the J gene TRBJ1-5, with a weak D call TRBD1 (5 bases). V shed 5 bases and J shed 7 bases, with 21 bases lying between them. In germline, CDR1 is SGHTA, CDR2 FQGNSA. This CDR3 is 16 amino acids long. The CDR3 sequence is CASSPPGLRTEQPQHF. Here the CDR3 DNA reads TGTGCCAGCAGCCCGCCGGGACTCCGAACGGAGCAGCCCCAGCATTTT.

The genes are TRBV5-4 and TRBJ2-7; 8 nucleotides agree with TRBD2. The CDR3 covers 16 residues. Losses at the gene ends were 0 bases for V and 1 base for J; bases not matched to a gene: 6. Germline V CDR1 and CDR2: SGHNT, YYREEE (reference sequence). The CDR3 loop is CASSLAGGGPSYEQYF. The CDR3 DNA reads as TGTGCCAGCAGCTTGGCCGGGGGGGGGCCATCCTACGAGCAGTACTTC.

This clone showed up just a few times. The chain uses TRBV6-5 and TRBJ1-1, with 11 bases fitting TRBD1. After removal of 5 bases from V and 5 bases from J, the junction contained 7 bases not matched to a gene. The germline CDR1 and CDR2 sequences are MNHEY and SVGAGI. This CDR3 has 15 amino acids. The CDR3 nucleotides are TGTGCCAGCAGTACCGGGACAGGGGGACGGACTGAAGCTTTCTTT. Translating gives CASSTGTGGRTEAFF.

J is TRBJ1-5 and V is TRBV19; D may be TRBD1 (5 bases). This CDR3 has 15 amino acids. Germline V gives CDR1 LNHDA, CDR2 SQIVND (reference sequence). The ends were cut back, 4 bases at V and 0 bases at J, with 10 bases in the middle. The CDR3 bases are TGTGCCAGTAGTAAACAGGCCTATAGCAATCAGCCCCAGCATTTT. Translating gives CASSKQAYSNQPQHF.

The rearrangement joins TRBV6-5 to TRBJ1-1; D is uncertain. With 6 bases removed from V and 0 bases from J, the gap between germline ends came to 8 bases. CDR1 is MNHEY and CDR2 is SVGAGI in the germline V gene. This CDR3 has 13 amino acids. This CDR3 reads CASSQKLNTEAFF. In DNA form, the CDR3 reads TGTGCCAGCAGCCAGAAACTGAACACTGAAGCTTTCTTT.

A remark on this clone: At one end the junction does not follow the germline gene, possibly because of a read error. V usage is TRBV6-5 and J usage is TRBJ1-3; D uncertain. Per germline, CDR1 MNHEY and CDR2 SVGAGI. This CDR3 has 10 residues. DNA for the CDR3: TGTGCCAGCAACCGGGAGCGGGCCGATTTT. It codes for CASNRERADF.